This T cell receptor beta chain came from a study of Graves' ophthalmopathy and Graves' hyperthyroidism. Whole-study results and caveats: Most thyroid clonotypes with frequency above 0.001 were detected in blood too. In separating ophthalmopathy from stable hyperthyroidism, a 13-signature model achieved about 90% sensitivity and 75% to 84% specificity.

This clonotype was seen a few times. Antigen unknown. For repertoire sequencing, the TCR beta CDR3 regions were amplified from RNA transcripts. Amplification began with first-round RT-PCR using HTBI primers, then second-round multiplex PCR was performed. Each CDR3 protein is one row after TCRdb ran MiXCR on the multiplex PCR reads. The top ten hold 11% of the sample, which has around 1,200,000 distinct CDR3 sequences, around a third seen once. Germline trimming cut 7 bases from V and 3 bases from J; bases unmatched to any gene: 8. CDR3 size: 14 residues. Germline CDR1 is MNHEY and CDR2 is SMNVEV (reference sequence). Newly diagnosed hyperthyroidism donors, aged 18 to 65, duration under 2 months. Each diagnosis was determined on the basis of clinical symptoms, serum thyroxine, TRAb, thyroid ultrasound and orbital computed tomography.

Material for sequencing was peripheral blood or thyroid tissue (not recorded which). This TCR came from an adult man with Graves' hyperthyroidism. V and J are TRBV27 and TRBJ2-7, with 8 bases matching TRBD2. This chain's CDR3 is CASISTSGYYEQYF. For the CDR3, the DNA is TGTGCCAGCATATCTACTAGCGGATACTACGAGCAGTACTTC.